This paragraph covers one TCR beta chain sequence. What this receptor recognizes is not known. Base-call qualities are not available, and no considerably larger clone is one nucleotide away. Read against the paper, the sample's time point label means: recipient sample about 28 days before transplant, after cytoreduction. Blood samples were obtained from recipients approximately 28 days before transplant and at days 30, 100 and 180 after transplant. Nuclei Lysis Solution was used to extract genomic DNA from fresh or cryopreserved unfractionated peripheral blood mononuclear cells. The record originates from a study of T cell clonotyping in hematopoietic cell transplantation (dated by TCRdb to the early 2020s). As for the study more broadly: Recipient samples taken before transplant were collected after cytoreduction. The study collected 130 or so blood samples from approximately 32 consecutive transplant recipients and their related donors. Patient recruitment ran from late 2015 to early 2017, and follow-up continued until late 2020 or death. Broad study findings and their caveats: Broader TCR repertoire diversity after transplant was predicted by Inverse Simpson Index values from donors and from recipients before transplant. After transplant, TCR diversity in recipients dropped, and pathologically expanded clonotypes climbed progressively between day 30 and day 180. Overlap with donor repertoires was found for only a small fraction of recipient repertoires, with over 97% found to appear de novo at the given depth. The sample size was limited, and because cells were not sorted, the contributions of CD4 and CD8 repertoires could not be separated.

The germline V gene (reference sequence) sets CDR1 to MNHNY and CDR2 to SVGAGI. From cysteine to phenylalanine, the CDR3 is 14 amino acids long. Only CDR3 DNA is held: 42 bases, read in frame from base 1. V gives up 5 bases and J gives up 5 bases, and the segment between their germline ends measures 13 bases. With the immunoSEQ assay, which is a bias-controlled multiplex PCR relying on V- and J-specific primers, TCR beta CDR3 regions were amplified from genomic DNA. A proprietary barcode and Illumina adapter sequences were added to the CDR3 amplicons in a second PCR step. An Illumina MiSeq instrument was used for sequencing of the CDR3 libraries. The source study handled its data this way. immunoSEQ Analyzer 3.0 was used for export and quality control, with R Bioconductor and Immunarch used for downstream analyses. Repertoire metrics were calculated using only productive rearrangements within the normalized downsampled data set. In the normalized cohort, clonotypes with more than 5 templates were defined as pathologically expanded. Repertoire diversity was measured with the Inverse Simpson Index. CMV-specificity analyses were carried out on the non-normalized data set to capture all clonotypes. In its TCRdb copy, this immuneACCESS table keeps in-frame sequences only and misses some clones. Where compared with another copy, unresolved V genes explain less than half of these, and the others have no known cause. Clonal size and the V and J genes are those of that table, whereas D and trimming came from the DNA. This sample has 15,000 to 20,000 clones in its table, and roughly 80% of those were observed once. The top ten clones comprise 15% to 20% of the sample.

Sample: peripheral blood mononuclear cells, taken before stem cell transplant. The chain is made from TRBV6-6 and TRBJ1-5; TRBD1 is a weak D gene call, 5 bases matching. The receptor comes from a man aged 60 to 69 with acute myeloid leukemia. Some clones in this sample may be carry-over from other donors' samples. The CDR3 in this case is CASSPGWGDQPQHF. The DNA sequence is as follows: TGTGCCAGCAGTCCCGGCTGGGGGGATCAGCCCCAGCATTTT.